These T cell receptor beta chains were read from a single sample in a study of siplizumab effects on memory and regulatory T cells. Sequenced by immunoSEQ multiplex PCR; TCRdb stores in-frame clones only, minus some. The data contain fewer than 130,000 clones, just under 95% of them singletons. The sample consisted of CD4+ T cells sorted from blood. The receptors were gathered from a human donor in good health. Both conserved end residues are part of each CDR3. Fields, in order: clone size, V gene, D gene, CDR3 length, J gene, CDR3 protein, CDR3 DNA. D genes are given only for firm matches. A row's size may be missing; if present it is once, few, many or a size class.

size: -; V: TRBV6-5; D: -; length: 13; J: TRBJ1-1; CDR3: CASSYWDNSEAFF; DNA: TGTGCCAGCAGTTATTGGGACAACTCTGAAGCTTTCTTT
size: -; V: TRBV6-6; D: -; length: 14; J: TRBJ1-5; CDR3: CASSYRSSNQPQHF; DNA: TGTGCCAGCAGTTACCGTAGTAGCAATCAGCCCCAGCATTTT
size: -; V: TRBV10-1; D: TRBD2; length: 14; J: TRBJ2-7; CDR3: CASSPSAGGPVQYF; DNA: TGCGCCAGCAGCCCCTCCGCGGGAGGGCCCGTGCAGTACTTC
size: -; V: TRBV11-3; D: -; length: 14; J: TRBJ2-7; CDR3: CASSLDSYSYEQYF; DNA: TGTGCCAGCAGCTTAGATTCCTACTCCTACGAGCAGTACTTC
size: -; V: TRBV29-1; D: -; length: 13; J: TRBJ2-2; CDR3: CSFGRSSTGELFF; DNA: TGCAGCTTTGGACGGTCAAGCACCGGGGAGCTGTTTTTT
size: -; V: TRBV7-3; D: -; length: 15; J: TRBJ2-2; CDR3: CASSSALTRTGELFF; DNA: TGTGCCAGCAGCTCCGCCCTTACTCGCACCGGGGAGCTGTTTTTT
size: -; V: TRBV7-2; D: TRBD1; length: 15; J: TRBJ1-1; CDR3: CASSQRTGGGTEAFF; DNA: TGTGCCAGCAGCCAAAGGACAGGGGGCGGGACTGAAGCTTTCTTT
size: -; V: TRBV19; D: -; length: 16; J: TRBJ2-1; CDR3: CASGLARAEAINEQFF; DNA: TGTGCCAGTGGACTGGCTCGGGCCGAGGCGATAAATGAGCAGTTCTTC
size: -; V: TRBV19; D: -; length: 12; J: TRBJ1-2; CDR3: CASSIDSYGYTF; DNA: TGCGCCAGTAGTATAGACAGCTATGGCTACACCTTC
size: -; V: TRBV5-1; D: -; length: 14; J: TRBJ2-7; CDR3: CASTLVQGFHEQYF; DNA: TGCGCCAGCACCCTTGTCCAGGGCTTCCACGAGCAGTACTTC
size: -; V: TRBV4-2; D: -; length: 14; J: TRBJ1-2; CDR3: CASSQVGDNYGYTF; DNA: TGTGCCAGCAGCCAAGTGGGGGATAACTATGGCTACACCTTC
size: -; V: TRBV11-2; D: TRBD1; length: 13; J: TRBJ2-7; CDR3: CASSQGTGNEQYF; DNA: TGTGCCAGCAGCCAAGGGACAGGGAACGAGCAGTACTTC
size: -; V: TRBV5-1; D: TRBD1; length: 16; J: TRBJ2-1; CDR3: CASSLDRGPRGDEQFF; DNA: TGCGCCAGCAGCTTGGATAGGGGGCCTCGGGGCGATGAGCAGTTCTTC
size: -; V: TRBV27; D: -; length: 14; J: TRBJ1-1; CDR3: CASSYTGPRTEAFF; DNA: TGTGCCAGCAGTTATACAGGGCCCAGAACTGAAGCTTTCTTT
size: few; V: TRBV29-1; D: TRBD2; length: 13; J: TRBJ2-1; CDR3: CSVAAGEYDEQFF; DNA: TGCAGCGTCGCGGCGGGAGAGTATGATGAGCAGTTCTTC
size: -; V: TRBV7-9; D: TRBD2; length: 17; J: TRBJ2-1; CDR3: CASSLAGTSDSYNEQFF; DNA: TGTGCCAGCAGCTTAGCCGGGACTAGCGACTCCTACAATGAGCAGTTCTTC
size: -; V: TRBV9; D: -; length: 15; J: TRBJ2-5; CDR3: CASSVGLGLQETQYF; DNA: TGTGCCAGCAGCGTAGGGCTGGGGTTACAAGAGACCCAGTACTTC
size: few; V: TRBV6-5; D: -; length: 15; J: TRBJ1-6; CDR3: CATRTGTLLNSPLHF; DNA: TGTGCCACCCGGACCGGGACACTTCTTAATTCACCCCTCCACTTT
size: -; V: TRBV19; D: -; length: 12; J: TRBJ1-1; CDR3: CASSILGTEAFF; DNA: TGTGCCAGTAGTATTCTAGGCACTGAAGCTTTCTTT
size: -; V: TRBV2; D: -; length: 15; J: TRBJ2-7; CDR3: CASSKPTGTGHEQYF; DNA: TGTGCCAGCAGTAAACCGACCGGGACCGGCCACGAGCAGTACTTC
size: -; V: TRBV6-5; D: -; length: 13; J: TRBJ1-2; CDR3: CASTGRPAYGYTF; DNA: TGTGCCAGCACCGGACGACCGGCCTATGGCTACACCTTC
size: -; V: TRBV4-1; D: TRBD1; length: 15; J: TRBJ1-4; CDR3: CASSGTGTGGEKLFF; DNA: TGCGCCAGCAGCGGAACCGGGACAGGGGGTGAAAAACTGTTTTTT
size: -; V: TRBV6-6; D: TRBD1; length: 14; J: TRBJ1-1; CDR3: CASSVGQGVTEAFF; DNA: TGTGCCAGCAGTGTGGGACAGGGAGTGACTGAAGCTTTCTTT
size: -; V: TRBV19; D: -; length: 14; J: TRBJ1-5; CDR3: CASSPTASNQPQHF; DNA: TGTGCCAGTAGTCCGACAGCCAGCAATCAGCCCCAGCATTTT
size: -; V: TRBV2; D: -; length: 17; J: TRBJ1-5; CDR3: CASTRGSVERRNQPQHF; DNA: TGTGCCAGCACCCGAGGGAGCGTAGAAAGACGGAATCAGCCCCAGCATTTT
size: few; V: TRBV10-3; D: TRBD1; length: 15; J: TRBJ1-5; CDR3: CAISEGGQGALPQHF; DNA: TGTGCCATCAGTGAGGGAGGACAGGGGGCTTTGCCCCAGCATTTT
size: -; V: TRBV7-2; D: -; length: 13; J: TRBJ2-7; CDR3: CASSLGRGYEQYF; DNA: TGTGCCAGCAGCTTGGGTCGGGGTTACGAGCAGTACTTC
size: -; V: TRBV6-5; D: -; length: 13; J: TRBJ2-3; CDR3: CASSYDNRDTQYF; DNA: TGTGCCAGCAGTTACGACAACCGGGATACGCAGTATTTT
size: -; V: TRBV2; D: -; length: 14; J: TRBJ1-5; CDR3: CASSDRVGNQPQHF; DNA: TGTGCCAGCAGTGACAGGGTAGGTAATCAGCCCCAGCATTTT
size: -; V: TRBV18; D: -; length: 13; J: TRBJ2-1; CDR3: CASSLGHLNEQFF; DNA: TGTGCCAGCTCTCTTGGACACCTCAATGAGCAGTTCTTC
size: -; V: TRBV27; D: TRBD1; length: 13; J: TRBJ2-7; CDR3: CATSRDRAYEQYF; DNA: TGTGCCACCAGTAGGGACAGGGCATACGAGCAGTACTTC
size: -; V: TRBV10-3; D: -; length: 13; J: TRBJ1-5; CDR3: CAISGILFQPQHF; DNA: TGTGCCATCAGTGGAATTTTATTCCAGCCCCAGCATTTT
size: -; V: TRBV5-1; D: -; length: 16; J: TRBJ1-4; CDR3: CASSSPGAATNEKLFF; DNA: TGCGCCAGCAGCTCGCCAGGGGCGGCAACTAATGAAAAACTGTTTTTT
size: -; V: TRBV18; D: -; length: 16; J: TRBJ1-6; CDR3: CASSPEVGGLGSPLHF; DNA: TGTGCCAGCTCACCCGAGGTGGGGGGGTTGGGTTCACCCCTCCACTTT
size: -; V: TRBV6-1; D: -; length: 16; J: TRBJ2-6; CDR3: CASSEDGGTGANVLTF; DNA: TGTGCCAGCAGTGAAGACGGGGGTACGGGGGCCAACGTCCTGACTTTC
size: -; V: TRBV12-5; D: -; length: 15; J: TRBJ1-4; CDR3: CASGLWPRDDEKLFF; DNA: TGTGCTAGTGGTTTGTGGCCCAGGGACGATGAAAAACTGTTTTTT
size: -; V: TRBV5-1; D: -; length: 14; J: TRBJ1-6; CDR3: CASSMGGAESPLHF; DNA: TGCGCCAGCAGCATGGGGGGCGCGGAGTCACCCCTCCACTTT
size: -; V: TRBV20-1; D: -; length: 11; J: TRBJ1-3; CDR3: CSASRGNTIYF; DNA: TGCAGTGCTAGTCGGGGAAACACCATATATTTT
size: few; V: TRBV18; D: -; length: 11; J: TRBJ1-2; CDR3: CASSPRTDYTF; DNA: TGTGCCAGCTCACCACGTACAGACTACACCTTC
size: -; V: TRBV29-1; D: TRBD1; length: 14; J: TRBJ1-2; CDR3: CSVEGQGGSYGYTF; DNA: TGCAGCGTTGAAGGGCAGGGGGGTAGCTATGGCTACACCTTC
size: -; V: TRBV11-2; D: -; length: 15; J: TRBJ2-7; CDR3: CASSPQWTDIYEQYF; DNA: TGTGCCAGCAGCCCCCAATGGACAGACATCTACGAGCAGTACTTC
size: -; V: TRBV10-3; D: -; length: 14; J: TRBJ2-7; CDR3: CAISQPGLTYEQYF; DNA: TGTGCCATCTCGCAGCCAGGCCTGACCTACGAGCAGTACTTC
size: -; V: TRBV5-1; D: -; length: 14; J: TRBJ2-7; CDR3: CASSLSGPLNEQYF; DNA: TGCGCCAGCAGCTTGTCCGGCCCCCTTAACGAGCAGTACTTC
size: -; V: TRBV19; D: TRBD1; length: 14; J: TRBJ2-1; CDR3: CASSGTGGGNEQFF; DNA: TGTGCCAGTAGCGGGACAGGGGGAGGCAATGAGCAGTTCTTC
size: -; V: TRBV19; D: -; length: 16; J: TRBJ1-5; CDR3: CASSIVRGGSNQPQHF; DNA: TGTGCCAGTAGTATAGTACGTGGAGGGAGCAATCAGCCCCAGCATTTT